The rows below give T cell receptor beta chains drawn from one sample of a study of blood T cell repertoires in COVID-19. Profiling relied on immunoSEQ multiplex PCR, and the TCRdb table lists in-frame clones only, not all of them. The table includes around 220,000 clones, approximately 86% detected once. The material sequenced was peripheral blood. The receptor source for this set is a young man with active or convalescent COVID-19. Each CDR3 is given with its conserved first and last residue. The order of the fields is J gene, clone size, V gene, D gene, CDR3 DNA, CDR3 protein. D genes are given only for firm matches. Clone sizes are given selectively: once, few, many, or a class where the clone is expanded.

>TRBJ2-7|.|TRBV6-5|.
TGTGCCAGCACCACGGGAGCCTACGAGCAGTACTTC
CASTTGAYEQYF
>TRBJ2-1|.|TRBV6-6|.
TGTGCCAGCAGTTATGTGAGAGAGCAGTTCTTC
CASSYVREQFF
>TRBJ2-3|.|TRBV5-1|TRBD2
TGCGCCAGCAGCAAATACCTAGCGGGAGGAGCTAGCACAGATACGCAGTATTTT
CASSKYLAGGASTDTQYF
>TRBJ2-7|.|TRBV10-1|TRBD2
TGCGCCAGCAGTGTGGCTAGCGGAATCACCTACGAGCAGTACTTC
CASSVASGITYEQYF
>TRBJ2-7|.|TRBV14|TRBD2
TGTGCCAGCAGCCAAGATCGGGGGTCCGCGGGGGACTCCTACGAGCAGTACTTC
CASSQDRGSAGDSYEQYF
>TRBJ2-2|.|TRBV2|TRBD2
TGTGCCAGCGGTCAATTGGGACTAGCGAGGACCGGGGAGCTGTTTTTT
CASGQLGLARTGELFF
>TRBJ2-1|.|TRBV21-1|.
TGTGCCAGCAGCAAAGGAAGGGAGCGGGAGGGCCAGGATGAGCAGTTCTTC
CASSKGREREGQDEQFF
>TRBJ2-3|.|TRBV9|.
TGTGCCAGCAGCGTAGGAACTGGGGGCCCCGATACGCAGTATTTT
CASSVGTGGPDTQYF
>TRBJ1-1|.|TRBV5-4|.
TGTGCCAGCAGCTTTGACAGTTTGAACACTGAAGCTTTCTTT
CASSFDSLNTEAFF
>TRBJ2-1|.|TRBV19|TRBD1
TGTGCCAGTAACGCGGGACAGGGGGCCTCCAATGAGCAGTTCTTC
CASNAGQGASNEQFF
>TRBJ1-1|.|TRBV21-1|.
TGTGCCAGCAGTAAAATTAAGGGGGCTAACACTGAAGCTTTCTTT
CASSKIKGANTEAFF
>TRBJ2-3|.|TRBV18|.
TGTGCCAGCCCCCAGGGGCTAGCGGCTAGCACAGATACGCAGTATTTT
CASPQGLAASTDTQYF
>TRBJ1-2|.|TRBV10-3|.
TGTGCCATCAGTGAGCCCGAACGGGGGGACTACACCTTC
CAISEPERGDYTF
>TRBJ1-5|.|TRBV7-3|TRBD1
TGTGCCAGCAGCTTAAAGGGGGCCCGTGGTCGGAATCAGCCCCAGCATTTT
CASSLKGARGRNQPQHF
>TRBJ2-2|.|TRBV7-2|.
TGTGCCAGCAGCTCAACCACAGGGACCGGGGAGCTGTTTTTT
CASSSTTGTGELFF
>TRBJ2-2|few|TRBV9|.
TGTGCCAGCAGCGGGCCGGGGACCGGGGAGCTGTTTTTT
CASSGPGTGELFF
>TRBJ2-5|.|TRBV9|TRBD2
TGTGCCAGCAGCGCTGGGGTGACTAGCGGGGGCGGAGAGACCCAGTACTTC
CASSAGVTSGGGETQYF